These 10 T cell receptor beta chains share one sample of origin, sequenced in a study of T cell repertoires in cytomegalovirus infection. The antigens of these receptors remain unknown. TCRdb independently ran MiXCR on the reads; one entry per CDR3 protein. The table has hundreds of thousands of distinct CDR3 sequences, 30% to 40% seen once. The source was cultured CD8+ T cells from PBMCs, collected from culture after CMV antigen stimulation. The receptors stem from a human donor in good health (CMV status not recorded). Some clones in this sample may be carry-over from other donors' samples.

This clonotype was recorded once. The V and J genes are TRBV15 and TRBJ2-7; TRBD1 might be the D (6 bases). The ends were cut back, 7 bases at V and 3 bases at J, with 13 bases in the middle. The germline gives CDR1 LNHNV, CDR2 YYDKDF (reference sequence). The CDR3 extends over 13 amino acids. The CDR3 coding sequence is TGTGCCACCACTTCGGGCAGGGGCTACGAGCAGTACTTC. This sequence encodes CATTSGRGYEQYF.

The genes are TRBV4-1 and TRBJ1-5; no firm D call. Trimming took off 0 bases at V and 1 base at J, with 7 bases between the two ends. Germline lookup yields CDR1 MGHRA and CDR2 YSYEKL. This CDR3 is built from 15 residues. CDR3 coding DNA: TGCGCCAGCAGCCAAGAGGCGGGAAGCAATCAGCCCCAGCATTTT. This encodes CASSQEAGSNQPQHF.

The chain joins TRBV6-1 to TRBJ1-2; D might be TRBD1 (5 bases). The CDR3 runs 15 residues. The germline V gene has CDR1 MNHNS and CDR2 SASEGT. Trimming removed 2 bases from V and 4 bases from J, with 14 bases in between. Here the CDR3 DNA reads TGTGCCAGCAGTGAACTTGGGCAGGGTGGCTATGGCTACACCTTC. Translated: CASSELGQGGYGYTF.

This clonotype showed up just a few times. The chain links TRBV6-6 to TRBJ2-3; D is ambiguous. The germline V gene encodes CDR1 MNHNY and CDR2 SVGAGI (reference sequence). The CDR3 runs to 16 residues. V dropped 2 bases and J dropped 0 bases, with 12 bases sitting between them. In nucleotides, the CDR3 is TGTGCCAGCAGTTACCCCACCGGCCAAAGCACAGATACGCAGTATTTT. Translated, it gives CASSYPTGQSTDTQYF.

In the case of this clonotype: A single base separates this from a much larger clone, so it may be a read error. V is TRBV7-8 and J is TRBJ2-1; 9 bases are a match to TRBD2. The germline CDR1 and CDR2 sequences are SGHVS and FQNEAQ. This CDR3 has 14 residues. In DNA, the CDR3 is TGTGTCAGCAGCCACAGACTAGCGGTGGATGAGCAGTTCTTC. Translated, it gives CVSSHRLAVDEQFF.

There are a few counts of this clonotype. The rearrangement links TRBV5-5 to TRBJ1-1; D remains unclear. The ends were cut back, 1 base at V and 9 bases at J, with 4 bases in the middle. From germline, CDR1 is SGHKS and CDR2 YYEKEE (reference sequence). The CDR3 loop spans 10 amino acids. The CDR3 sequence is CASSLTQAFF. CDR3 bases: TGTGCCAGCAGCTTGACCCAAGCTTTCTTT. Full variable domain (outside the CDR3, taken from reference TRBV5-5 and TRBJ1-1): DAGVTQSPTHLIKTRGQQVTLRCSPISGHKSVSWYQQVLGQGPQFIFQYYEKEERGRGNFPDRFSARQFPNYSSELNVNALLLGDSALYLCASSLTQAFFGQGTRLTVV.

This clonotype showed up just a few times. The CDR3 DNA follows: TGTGCCAGCAGGGTAGGGAGCCAGCCCCAGCATTTT. It specifies CASRVGSQPQHF. The chain combines TRBV27 with TRBJ1-5; D unclear. Germline V gives CDR1 MNHEY, CDR2 SMNVEV (reference sequence). Between the trimmed V and J ends, which lost 6 bases and 7 bases, there was a span of 10 bases. The CDR3 runs to 12 residues.

The chain uses TRBV5-6 and TRBJ1-1; 10 bases agree with TRBD1. From germline, CDR1 is SGHDT and CDR2 YYEEEE. This CDR3 contains 15 residues. The V gene end was trimmed by 4 bases and the J gene end by 8 bases; junction bases not matched to a gene: 11. CDR3 bases: TGTGCCAGCAGCCACGAACCGGGACAGGGGTACGAAGCTTTCTTT. It specifies CASSHEPGQGYEAFF.

Turning to this clonotype: The junction shows a germline mismatch at one end, possibly a read error. The rearrangement links TRBV6-2 or TRBV6-3 to TRBJ2-1; TRBD1 matches 9 bases. CDR1 is MNHEY, CDR2 SVGEGT, per germline. The CDR3 is made up of 15 amino acids. In DNA, the CDR3 is TGTGCCAGCAGTGGGCCAGGGACAGGGACGAATGGGCAGTTCTTC. The encoded protein is CASSGPGTGTNGQFF.

The CDR3 sequence is CASSLRVGNEQFF. The CDR3 DNA sequence: TGTGCCAGCAGTCTCAGGGTAGGCAATGAGCAGTTCTTC. The gene calls are TRBV27 and TRBJ2-1; possible D gene TRBD1, 5 bases. The length of the CDR3 is 13 residues. Trimming took 5 bases from V and 6 from J, leaving 11 bases between them. Per germline, CDR1 MNHEY and CDR2 SMNVEV (reference sequence).